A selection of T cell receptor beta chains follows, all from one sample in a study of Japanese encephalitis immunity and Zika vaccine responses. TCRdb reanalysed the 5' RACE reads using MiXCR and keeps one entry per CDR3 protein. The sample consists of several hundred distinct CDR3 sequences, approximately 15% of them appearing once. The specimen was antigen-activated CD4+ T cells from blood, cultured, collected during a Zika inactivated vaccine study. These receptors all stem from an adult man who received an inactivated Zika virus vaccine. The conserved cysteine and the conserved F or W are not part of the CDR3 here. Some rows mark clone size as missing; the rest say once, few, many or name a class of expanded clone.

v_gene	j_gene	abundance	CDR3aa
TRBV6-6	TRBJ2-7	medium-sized	ASSSSSYEQY
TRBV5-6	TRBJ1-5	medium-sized	ASSSRRSNQPQH
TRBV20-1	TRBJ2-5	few	SAKDGLAGTQY
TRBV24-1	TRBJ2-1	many	ATMKGRGLYNEQF
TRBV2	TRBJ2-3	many	ASSERLASDTQY
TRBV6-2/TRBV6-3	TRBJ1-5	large	ASRDTGRSNQPQH
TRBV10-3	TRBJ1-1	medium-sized	AISETQNTEAF
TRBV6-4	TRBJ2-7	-	ASSEKRGNEQY
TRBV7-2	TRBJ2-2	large	ASSTFRGGPGELF
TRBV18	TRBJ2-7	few	ASSPLDVSYEQY
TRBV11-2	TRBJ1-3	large	ASSQGMGTHLASGNTIY
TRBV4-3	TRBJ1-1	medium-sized	ASSQRDRETEAF
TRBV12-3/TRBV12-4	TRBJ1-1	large	ASSFQGNTEAF
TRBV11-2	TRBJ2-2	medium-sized	ASSLRVAGNTGELF
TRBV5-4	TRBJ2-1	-	ASRGDREDYNEQF
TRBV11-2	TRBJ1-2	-	ASSPWGGAGYT
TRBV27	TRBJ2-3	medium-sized	ASRKTSGGTDTQY
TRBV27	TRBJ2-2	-	ASNRQGTPGSCF
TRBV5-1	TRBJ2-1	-	ASSLEGLSSYNEQF
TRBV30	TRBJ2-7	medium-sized	AWSVLLAGPYEQY
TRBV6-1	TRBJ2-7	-	ASREGGAGYEQY
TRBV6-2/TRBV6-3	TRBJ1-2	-	ASSLPSDGFYGYT
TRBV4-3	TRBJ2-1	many	ASSLILAGGPLRSYNEQF
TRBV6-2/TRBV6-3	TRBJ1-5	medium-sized	ASSPLAPVGNQPQH
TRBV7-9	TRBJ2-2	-	ASSLTGELF
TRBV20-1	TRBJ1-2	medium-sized	SADQTGGYGYT
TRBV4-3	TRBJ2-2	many	ASSLAGVDTGELF
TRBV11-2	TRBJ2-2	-	ASSLDVQGINTGELF
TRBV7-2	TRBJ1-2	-	ASSWDAAGHYGYT
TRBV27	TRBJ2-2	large	ASSFSTVNTGELF
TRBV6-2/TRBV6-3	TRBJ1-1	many	ASSRELGLHTEAF
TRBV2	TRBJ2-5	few	AGGLGVQETQY